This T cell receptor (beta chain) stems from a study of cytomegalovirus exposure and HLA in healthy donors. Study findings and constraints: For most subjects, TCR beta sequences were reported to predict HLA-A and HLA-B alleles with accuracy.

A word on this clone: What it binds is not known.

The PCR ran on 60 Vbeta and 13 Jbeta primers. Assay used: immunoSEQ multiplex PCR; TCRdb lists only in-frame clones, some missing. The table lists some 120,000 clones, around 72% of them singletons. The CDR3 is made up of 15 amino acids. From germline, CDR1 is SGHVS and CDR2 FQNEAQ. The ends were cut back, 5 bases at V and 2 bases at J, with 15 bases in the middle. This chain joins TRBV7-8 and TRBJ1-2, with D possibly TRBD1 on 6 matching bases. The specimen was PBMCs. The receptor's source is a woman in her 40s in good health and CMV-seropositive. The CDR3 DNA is TGTGCCAGCAGCATTATGGGAACAGGGAACTATGGCTACACCTTC. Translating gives CASSIMGTGNYGYTF.